These 7 T cell receptor beta chains were sequenced from one sample in a study of T-cell reconstitution after alpha-beta-depleted transplantation in children. Library preparation (for TCRbeta) was performed with unique molecular identifiers. A single record per CDR3 protein comes from TCRdb applying MiXCR to the PCR reads. This sample yields fewer than 120,000 distinct CDR3 sequences, of which around 10% are seen a single time; about 7.3% belongs to the top ten. The specimen was PBMCs from the stem cell graft donor, collected from the stem cell graft. These receptors all stem from a human donor who donated a stem cell graft to a child with acute lymphoblastic leukemia.

This clonotype occurred many times. This chain joins TRBV29-1 and TRBJ1-1; D is unresolved. The CDR3 consists of 12 residues. Germline loops: CDR1 SQVTM, CDR2 ANQGSEA. Trimming pared 7 bases from V and 1 base from J, leaving 10 bases between. This CDR3 reads CSGEDENTEAFF. CDR3 nucleotide sequence: TGCAGCGGCGAGGACGAGAACACTGAAGCTTTCTTT.

This clonotype showed up many times. The V gene is TRBV12-3 or TRBV12-4, the J gene TRBJ1-6; no firm D call. The CDR3 is 13 residues long. V lost 3 bases and J lost 9, with 9 bases in between. This CDR3 is CASSLKMSSPLHF. CDR3 bases: TGTGCCAGCAGTTTGAAGATGAGTTCACCCCTCCACTTT.

This clonotype has ten or more counts. This rearrangement joins TRBV4-3 to TRBJ1-2; TRBD1 matches at 9 bases. Germline V gene sequence: CDR1 LGHNA, CDR2 YSLEER. Losses at the gene ends were 4 bases for V and 4 bases for J; bases not matched to a gene: 4. The CDR3 contains 14 residues. CDR3: CASSPGTGSYGYTF. In DNA form, the CDR3 reads TGCGCCAGCAGCCCCGGGACAGGGAGCTATGGCTACACCTTC.

This clonotype was seen ten or more times. This chain links TRBV5-1 with TRBJ2-7, with 8 bases matching TRBD1. This CDR3 has 15 amino acids. V lost 0 bases, J lost 1 base, and 3 bases stayed unmatched. The germline V gene has CDR1 SGHRS and CDR2 YFSETQ. The DNA for the CDR3 is TGCGCCAGCAGCTTGGCCCGACAGGGGTCCTACGAGCAGTACTTC. It encodes CASSLARQGSYEQYF.

The table lists this clonotype with many counts. This sequence joins TRBV20-1 and TRBJ1-5; D is uncertain. Germline-derived CDR1 and CDR2 are DFQATT and SNEGSKA (reference sequence). The CDR3 contains 15 residues. The ends were cut back, 0 bases at V and 3 bases at J, with 12 bases in the middle. CDR3: CSARDSRQPNQPQHF. The CDR3 DNA reads as TGCAGTGCTAGAGATTCTAGGCAGCCCAATCAGCCCCAGCATTTT.

V gene TRBV9 combines with J gene TRBJ1-1; D is uncertain. V was pared by 0 bases and J by 0 bases, with 9 bases between. CDR3 length: 15 amino acids. Germline V gene data show CDR1 as SGDLS and CDR2 as YYNGEE. The CDR3 bases are TGTGCCAGCAGCGTAGTTGAACGGATGAACACTGAAGCTTTCTTT. It is translated as CASSVVERMNTEAFF.

This clonotype has at least ten counts. The chain is built from TRBV7-8 and TRBJ1-6; D is perhaps TRBD1 (5 bases). Trimming cost V 1 base and J 7 bases, with 11 bases left between them. Germline CDR1 SGHVS, CDR2 FQNEAQ. The CDR3 contains 15 residues. The DNA for the CDR3 is TGTGCCAGCAGCTTAGTCGGGACGGAGAATTCACCCCTCCACTTT. Protein product: CASSLVGTENSPLHF.